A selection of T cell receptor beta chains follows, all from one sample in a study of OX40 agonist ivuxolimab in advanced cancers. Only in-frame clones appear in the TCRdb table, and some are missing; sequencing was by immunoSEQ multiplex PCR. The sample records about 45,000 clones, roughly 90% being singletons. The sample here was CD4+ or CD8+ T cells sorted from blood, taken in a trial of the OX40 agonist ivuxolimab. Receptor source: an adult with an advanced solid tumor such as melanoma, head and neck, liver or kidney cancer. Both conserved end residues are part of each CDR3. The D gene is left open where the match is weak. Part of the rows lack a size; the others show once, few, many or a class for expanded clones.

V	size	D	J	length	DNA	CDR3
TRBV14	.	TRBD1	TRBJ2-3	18	TGTGCCAGCAGCCCCTTACCGGGACAGGGGGTCGGCACAGATACGCAGTATTTT	CASSPLPGQGVGTDTQYF
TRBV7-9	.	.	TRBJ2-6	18	TGTGCCAGCAGCCATACATTGAGACGACAAAGTCGGGCCAACGTCCTGACTTTC	CASSHTLRRQSRANVLTF
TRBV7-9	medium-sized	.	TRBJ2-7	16	TGTGCCAGCAGCTTAGTTCAGTCCCAGGGCTCCTACGAGCAGTACTTC	CASSLVQSQGSYEQYF
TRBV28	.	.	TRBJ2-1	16	TGTGCCAGCAGCCTAATCGGTAAGCGGAGTTGGAATGAGCAGTTCTTC	CASSLIGKRSWNEQFF
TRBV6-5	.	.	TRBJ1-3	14	TGTGCCAGCAGTTACCGGGGACTTGGAAACACCATATATTTT	CASSYRGLGNTIYF
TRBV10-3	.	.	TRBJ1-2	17	TGTGCCATCAGTGAGTCCAATGAAAACAGGGAGGAAAGTGGCTACACCTTC	CAISESNENREESGYTF
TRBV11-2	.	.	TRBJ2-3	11	TGTGCCAGCAGCGTCCGGGATACGCAGTATTTT	CASSVRDTQYF
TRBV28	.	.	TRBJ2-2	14	TGTGCCAGCATTTACGGGAGTGGGACCGGGGAGCTGTTTTTT	CASIYGSGTGELFF
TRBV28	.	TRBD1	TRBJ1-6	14	TGTGCCAGCAGCACGACAGGGGGCGGTTCACCCCTCCACTTT	CASSTTGGGSPLHF
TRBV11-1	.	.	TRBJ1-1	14	TGTGCCAGCACCGTAACAGGGTTGAACACTGAAGCTTTCTTT	CASTVTGLNTEAFF
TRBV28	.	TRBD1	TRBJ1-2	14	TGTGCCAGCAGTTACGGACAGGGGGACTATGGCTACACCTTC	CASSYGQGDYGYTF
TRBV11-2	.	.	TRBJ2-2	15	TGTGCCAGCAGCTTAAGGCGGGGAGAAACCGGGGAGCTGTTTTTT	CASSLRRGETGELFF
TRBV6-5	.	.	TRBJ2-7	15	TGTGCCAGCAGTCAAGGGCGGGCTAGCTCCTACGAGCAGTACTTC	CASSQGRASSYEQYF
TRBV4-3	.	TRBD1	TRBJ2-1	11	TGCGCCAGCAGCTCCGGGACAGGGAGGTTCTTC	CASSSGTGRFF
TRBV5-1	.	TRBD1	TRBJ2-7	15	TGCGCCAGCAGCTTGGGAGGGGGCTCGGCCTACGAGCAGTACTTC	CASSLGGGSAYEQYF
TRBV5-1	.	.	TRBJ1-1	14	TGCGCCAGCAGCTTGACTCTCACCGCGGAGGTGGCTTTCTTT	CASSLTLTAEVAFF
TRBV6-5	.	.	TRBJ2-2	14	TGTGCCAGCAGGCCGGGATCTTACACCGGGGAGCTGTTTTTT	CASRPGSYTGELFF
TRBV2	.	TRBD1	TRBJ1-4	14	TGTGCCAGCAGGCCCGGGACAGGAAATGAAAAACTGTTTTTT	CASRPGTGNEKLFF
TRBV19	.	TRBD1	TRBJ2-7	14	TGTGCCAGTAGCCAGGACAGGGAGGTTGACGAGCAGTACTTC	CASSQDREVDEQYF
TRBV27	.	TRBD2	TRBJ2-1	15	TGTGCCAGCAGCAGTAGCGGGAGGCCCAACAATGAGCAGTTCTTC	CASSSSGRPNNEQFF
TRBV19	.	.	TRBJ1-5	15	TGTGCCAGTAAGAGGGGTCAGGGTCCGAATCAGCCCCAGCATTTT	CASKRGQGPNQPQHF
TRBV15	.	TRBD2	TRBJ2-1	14	TGTGCCACCAGCAGTCCTAGCGGGAGTAATGAGCAGTTCTTC	CATSSPSGSNEQFF
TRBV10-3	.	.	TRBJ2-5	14	TGTGCCATCAGTGAGTCGGCAGCTCTGGAGACCCAGTACTTC	CAISESAALETQYF
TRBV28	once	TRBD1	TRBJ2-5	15	TGTGCCAGCAGTTTAGTCCGGGGACAGCAAGAGACCCAGTACTTC	CASSLVRGQQETQYF
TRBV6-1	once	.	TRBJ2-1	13	TGTGCCAGCATCTGGACCAGGAACAATGAGCAGTTCTTC	CASIWTRNNEQFF
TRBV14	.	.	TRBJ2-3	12	TGTGCCAGCAGCCAAAGCACAGATACGCAGTATTTT	CASSQSTDTQYF
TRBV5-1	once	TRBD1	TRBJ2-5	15	TGCGCCAGCAGCTTAATGGACAGGATTAGGGAGACCCAGTACTTC	CASSLMDRIRETQYF
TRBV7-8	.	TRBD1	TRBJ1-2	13	TGTGCCAGCAGCTTAGCGCTGGGACAGGGCTACACCTTC	CASSLALGQGYTF
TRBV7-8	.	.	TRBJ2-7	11	TGTGCCAGCAGCACCAGGGACGAGCAGTACTTC	CASSTRDEQYF
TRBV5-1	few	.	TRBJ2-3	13	TGCGCCAGCCAGGACGAAGGCACAGATACGCAGTATTTT	CASQDEGTDTQYF
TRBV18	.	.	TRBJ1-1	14	TGTGCCAGCTCACCAGGCTCCTGGAACACTGAAGCTTTCTTT	CASSPGSWNTEAFF
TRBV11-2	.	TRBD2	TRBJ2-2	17	TGTGCCAGCAGCTTAGATAGTAGCGGGAGCCCCACCGGGGAGCTGTTTTTT	CASSLDSSGSPTGELFF
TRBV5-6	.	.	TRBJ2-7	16	TGTGCCAGCAGCTTGGTGGGGAAAAGTTCCTCCTACGAGCAGTACTTC	CASSLVGKSSSYEQYF
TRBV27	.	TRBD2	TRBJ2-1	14	TGTGCCAGCAGTTTTAGCGGGAGGGTAAGAGAGCAGTTCTTC	CASSFSGRVREQFF
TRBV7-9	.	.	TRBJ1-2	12	TGTGCCAGCAGCTTGCGGGGGTATGGCTACACCTTC	CASSLRGYGYTF
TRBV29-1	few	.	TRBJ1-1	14	TGCAGCGCTATTATGGGCAGGGGCTGGACTGAAGCTTTCTTT	CSAIMGRGWTEAFF
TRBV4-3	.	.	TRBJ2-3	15	TGCGCCAGCAGCCACCGTAGCTCTAGCACAGATACGCAGTATTTT	CASSHRSSSTDTQYF
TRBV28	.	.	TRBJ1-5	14	TGTGCCAGCAGTTTAACTTCGGGGGGACAGCCCCAGCATTTT	CASSLTSGGQPQHF
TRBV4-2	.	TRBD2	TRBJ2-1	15	TGTGCCAGCAGCCAAGAACGGACTAGAAGGCATGAGCAGTTCTTC	CASSQERTRRHEQFF
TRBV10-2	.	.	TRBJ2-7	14	TGCGCCAGCGGTAGAGGGACCCTCTCCTACGAGCAGTACTTC	CASGRGTLSYEQYF
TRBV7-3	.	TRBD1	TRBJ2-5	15	TGTGCCAGCAGCATCGAAGGGGGCTCGGGGGAGACCCAGTACTTC	CASSIEGGSGETQYF
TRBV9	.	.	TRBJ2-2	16	TGTGCCAGCAGCGGTAGCCCAGGGAGAGGGACCGGGGAGCTGTTTTTT	CASSGSPGRGTGELFF
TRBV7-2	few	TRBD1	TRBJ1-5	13	TGTGCCAGCAGCTCGGACAGGGATCAGCCCCAGCATTTT	CASSSDRDQPQHF
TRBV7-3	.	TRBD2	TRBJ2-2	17	TGTGCCAGCAGCCTACTAGCGGGAACGATTAACACCGGGGAGCTGTTTTTT	CASSLLAGTINTGELFF
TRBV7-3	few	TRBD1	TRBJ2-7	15	TGTGCCAGCAGCCTAGGGGGCAGGGGTGTCGACGAGCAGTACTTC	CASSLGGRGVDEQYF
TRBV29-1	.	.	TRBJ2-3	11	TGCAGCGCCCTATTCCGGGATACGCAGTATTTT	CSALFRDTQYF
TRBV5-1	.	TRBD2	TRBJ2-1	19	TGCGCCAGCAGCTTGGCCGGGGGAGCTAGCGGGAGCTCCTACAATGAGCAGTTCTTC	CASSLAGGASGSSYNEQFF
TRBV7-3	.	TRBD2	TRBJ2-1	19	TGTGCCAGCAGCTTACGGGTCACTAGCGGGAGAACCTCCTACAATGAGCAGTTCTTC	CASSLRVTSGRTSYNEQFF
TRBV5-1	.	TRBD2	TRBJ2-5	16	TGCGCCAGCAGCCATGGGACTAGCGGCCTCCAAGAGACCCAGTACTTC	CASSHGTSGLQETQYF
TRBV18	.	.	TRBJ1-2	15	TGTGCCAGCTCACAAGGGCAGGGAGTTTTATCTGGCTACACCTTC	CASSQGQGVLSGYTF
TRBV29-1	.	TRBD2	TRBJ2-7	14	TGCAGCGGACGAAGCGGGACGAGCTCCTACGAGCAGTACTTC	CSGRSGTSSYEQYF
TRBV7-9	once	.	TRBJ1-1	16	TGTGCCAGCAGCTTAGCCCGGGGACCGGGAGCGGGTGAAGCTTTCTTT	CASSLARGPGAGEAFF
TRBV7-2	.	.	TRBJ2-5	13	TGTGCCAGCAGCTTAAACCGGGATAAGACCCAGTACTTC	CASSLNRDKTQYF
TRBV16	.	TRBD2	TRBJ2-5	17	TGTGCCAGCAGCCAGATGTCGGGACTAGCGGTTCAAGAGACCCAGTACTTC	CASSQMSGLAVQETQYF
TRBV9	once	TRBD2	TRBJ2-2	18	TGTGCCAGCAGCGTAGGGCTAGCGGGAGGGCCGAACACCGGGGAGCTGTTTTTT	CASSVGLAGGPNTGELFF